This T cell receptor (beta chain) was found in a study of blood T cell repertoires in COVID-19. The table came from immunoSEQ multiplex PCR; TCRdb's copy has only in-frame clones and leaves some out. The repertoire holds about 50,000 clones, with more than 75% as singletons. V trimming: 8 bases; J trimming: 0 bases; junction bases outside the gene matches: 1. This CDR3 has 13 amino acids. The J gene is TRBJ1-1, the V gene TRBV23-1; 9 nucleotides match TRBD1. TRBV23-1 is designated an ORF whose function remains uncertain. The receptor comes from a human donor in a cohort sampled during active COVID-19. The sample consisted of peripheral blood. The CDR3 loop is CASGQGMNTEAFF. The CDR3 DNA reads TGCGCCAGCGGACAGGGGATGAACACTGAAGCTTTCTTT.